The clone carrying this T cell receptor (beta chain) was counted only a few times. Antigen unknown. The data stem from a study of regulatory T cells in long-lasting Graves disease. The sample's time point: newly diagnosed GD, antithyroid drugs for less than 3 months. From PBMCs, RNA was extracted and then used to make the TCR library. General study findings and limits: Lower TCR diversity was seen in persistent Graves' patients than in newly diagnosed ones.

Trimming took 0 bases from V and 0 from J, leaving 21 bases between them. This CDR3 comprises 19 residues. The germline CDR1 and CDR2 sequences are SGDLS and YYNGEE. Investigators prepared the TCR beta libraries by applying iRepertoire HTBI primers and Arm-PCR of CDR3 regions. MiXCR, run by TCRdb on the multiplex PCR reads, gives a single entry per CDR3 protein. The sample carries approximately 400,000 distinct CDR3 sequences, 14% to 15% recorded once. These same data were also listed under a study on T cells in Graves' hyperthyroidism and ophthalmopathy.

J is TRBJ1-1 and V is TRBV9; tentative D call: TRBD1 (6 bases). The sequenced sample was peripheral blood mononuclear cells (PBMCs), obtained at new diagnosis, from a patient treated with antithyroid drugs. The TCR comes from a woman aged 25 to 39 with Graves disease. In DNA form, the CDR3 reads TGTGCCAGCAGCGTAGTAGCGGGTGGGGGACAACTCATGAACACTGAAGCTTTCTTT. Translated: CASSVVAGGGQLMNTEAFF.